The rows below give T cell receptor beta chains drawn from one sample of a study of identical twins. MiXCR was run by TCRdb on the 5' RACE reads, yielding one entry per CDR3 protein. The sample yields hundreds of thousands of distinct CDR3 sequences, 6.5% to 8.5% seen once. This sample also belongs to another study, concerning yellow fever vaccine responses in identical twins.

The sequenced material came from memory (CD45RO+) T cells sorted from blood. All receptors derive from a woman aged 18-29 years in good health. The CDR3 runs from the conserved cysteine through the conserved F or W. The D gene is left open where the match is weak. A clone size is listed for some rows: how often the clone was seen (once, few, many), or a class if it is expanded.

J: TRBJ2-2; size: many; V: TRBV5-1; D: .; DNA: TGCGCCAGCAGCTCGGTCACCGGGGAGCTGTTTTTT; CDR3: CASSSVTGELFF
J: TRBJ1-6; size: many; V: TRBV15; D: .; DNA: TGTGCCACCAGCAGAACCCTTAACATGGGGGTAAATAATTCACCCCTCCACTTT; CDR3: CATSRTLNMGVNNSPLHF
J: TRBJ2-1; size: many; V: TRBV2; D: .; DNA: TGTGCCAGCAAATCAATGGGAACAGGCCTTGAGCAGTTCTTC; CDR3: CASKSMGTGLEQFF
J: TRBJ1-5; size: many; V: TRBV12-3/TRBV12-4; D: .; DNA: TGTGCCAGCACCAGGACGGATAGTCAGCCCCAGCATTTT; CDR3: CASTRTDSQPQHF
J: TRBJ2-1; size: few; V: TRBV10-1; D: TRBD2; DNA: TGCGCCAGCAGTGAGACCAATCTAAACCGGGGACTAGCGGCGAACCAGCACTACAATGAGCAGTTCTTC; CDR3: CASSETNLNRGLAANQHYNEQFF
J: TRBJ2-5; size: many; V: TRBV10-3; D: .; DNA: TGTGCCATCGCCGGGGCCCCAAGCGAGACCCAGTACTTC; CDR3: CAIAGAPSETQYF
J: TRBJ2-1; size: many; V: TRBV24-1; D: .; DNA: TGTGCCACCAGTGCTAACCGACCCCCGAATGAGCAGTTCTTC; CDR3: CATSANRPPNEQFF
J: TRBJ1-6; size: .; V: TRBV7-9; D: .; DNA: TGTGCCAGCAGCCGAGACCCGGGTAGCAATTCACCCCTCCACTTT; CDR3: CASSRDPGSNSPLHF
J: TRBJ2-5; size: .; V: TRBV20-1; D: .; DNA: TGCAGTGCTAGAAGGCAGGGCCAGGAGACCCAGTACTTC; CDR3: CSARRQGQETQYF
J: TRBJ1-2; size: many; V: TRBV24-1; D: TRBD1; DNA: TGTGCCACCAGTGATTCGCTGGACAGGGCTGGTGGCTACACCTTC; CDR3: CATSDSLDRAGGYTF
J: TRBJ2-7; size: many; V: TRBV6-1; D: TRBD2; DNA: TGTGCTAGCGGGGATTACGAGCAGTACTTC; CDR3: CASGDYEQYF
J: TRBJ2-1; size: .; V: TRBV7-8; D: .; DNA: TGTGCCAGCAGCTTATCCCCTGGACTAACTAGCTCCTACAATGAGCAGTTCTTC; CDR3: CASSLSPGLTSSYNEQFF
J: TRBJ2-2; size: .; V: TRBV5-5; D: .; DNA: TGTGCCAGCAGCTGGGGACTTGAGGCCACCGGGGAGCTGTTTTTT; CDR3: CASSWGLEATGELFF
J: TRBJ2-5; size: many; V: TRBV7-2; D: .; DNA: TGTGCCAGCAGCCCTCAGCAGGGTGGGACCCAGTACTTC; CDR3: CASSPQQGGTQYF
J: TRBJ2-7; size: few; V: TRBV2; D: .; DNA: TGTGCCAGCAGTGAGTCTAGTTCCCACGAGCAGTACTTC; CDR3: CASSESSSHEQYF
J: TRBJ2-1; size: few; V: TRBV24-1; D: TRBD2; DNA: TGTGCCACCAGTGAAACTAGCGGGAGTGGCTACAATGAGCAGTTCTTC; CDR3: CATSETSGSGYNEQFF
J: TRBJ2-1; size: .; V: TRBV6-4; D: .; DNA: TGTGCCAGCAGTGACTCGCTCCCTGGCAATGAGCAGTTCTTC; CDR3: CASSDSLPGNEQFF
J: TRBJ2-5; size: few; V: TRBV5-1; D: TRBD1; DNA: TGCGCCAGCAGCTTGGAGGGGGCGCTTGGTGAGACCCAGTACTTC; CDR3: CASSLEGALGETQYF
J: TRBJ2-7; size: .; V: TRBV11-1; D: TRBD2; DNA: TGTGCCAGCAGCCCTGGGACTAGCAGGAGTGACGAGCAGTACTTC; CDR3: CASSPGTSRSDEQYF
J: TRBJ2-6; size: few; V: TRBV7-9; D: .; DNA: TGTGCCAGCGGCGAGTTGGGGGCCAACGTCCTGACTTTC; CDR3: CASGELGANVLTF
J: TRBJ2-1; size: many; V: TRBV4-3; D: .; DNA: TGCGCCAGCAGCCAAGATTGGGGAGACCAAGTAATCTACAATGAGCAGTTCTTC; CDR3: CASSQDWGDQVIYNEQFF
J: TRBJ1-1; size: .; V: TRBV11-2; D: TRBD1; DNA: TGTGCCAGCAGCCTACGACAGGGGCTGGCTGAAGCTTTCTTT; CDR3: CASSLRQGLAEAFF
J: TRBJ1-2; size: many; V: TRBV29-1; D: TRBD1; DNA: TGCAGCGTCGAAGGACAGGGGGCAGTAGGCTACACCTTC; CDR3: CSVEGQGAVGYTF
J: TRBJ2-4; size: few; V: TRBV20-1; D: .; DNA: TGCAGTGCTGAGCACCAGGGAACCAACATTCAGTACTTC; CDR3: CSAEHQGTNIQYF
J: TRBJ2-6; size: .; V: TRBV12-3/TRBV12-4; D: .; DNA: TGTGCCAGCAGTCCCGTAGGTACGGGGGCTGGGGCCAACGTCCTGACTTTC; CDR3: CASSPVGTGAGANVLTF
J: TRBJ1-4; size: few; V: TRBV7-2; D: .; DNA: TGTGCCAGCAGCTTATATACGGGGCGAGGGGAAAAACTGTTTTTT; CDR3: CASSLYTGRGEKLFF
J: TRBJ2-7; size: many; V: TRBV7-9; D: .; DNA: TGTGCCAGCAGCTTAGACAGGAGCTCCTACGAGCAGTACTTC; CDR3: CASSLDRSSYEQYF
J: TRBJ1-1; size: .; V: TRBV6-4; D: .; DNA: TGTGCCAGCAGTGATTCTGACAGTTCTGAAGCTTTCTTT; CDR3: CASSDSDSSEAFF
J: TRBJ1-5; size: many; V: TRBV11-2; D: .; DNA: TGTGCCAGCAGCTTATTCGAAGACCAGCCCCAGCATTTT; CDR3: CASSLFEDQPQHF
J: TRBJ2-3; size: many; V: TRBV20-1; D: .; DNA: TGCAGTGCTAGTCAACGGACTAGCACAGATACGCAGTATTTT; CDR3: CSASQRTSTDTQYF
J: TRBJ2-3; size: few; V: TRBV6-4; D: .; DNA: TGTGCCAGCAGTGACCAGTCTAGCAGCTCGGGCACAGATACGCAGTATTTT; CDR3: CASSDQSSSSGTDTQYF
J: TRBJ2-3; size: .; V: TRBV12-3/TRBV12-4; D: .; DNA: TGTGCCAGCAGTGCGAACTTGAGGGGGGGCCGCGACCATCCAACAGATACGCAGTATTTT; CDR3: CASSANLRGGRDHPTDTQYF
J: TRBJ2-7; size: many; V: TRBV12-3/TRBV12-4; D: TRBD1; DNA: TGTGCCAGCAGTTTCACACAGACTGACAGGGACGAGCAGTACTTC; CDR3: CASSFTQTDRDEQYF
J: TRBJ2-1; size: few; V: TRBV6-1; D: .; DNA: TGTGCCAGCAGAGGACCAAAACCGGAGCAGTTCTTC; CDR3: CASRGPKPEQFF
J: TRBJ1-1; size: many; V: TRBV20-1; D: .; DNA: TGCAGTGCTAGAGATCCCAGACAAATGGACACTGAAGCTTTCTTT; CDR3: CSARDPRQMDTEAFF
J: TRBJ2-3; size: few; V: TRBV11-2; D: TRBD2; DNA: TGTGCCAGCAGCTCGCTAGCGGTCACAGATACGCAGTATTTT; CDR3: CASSSLAVTDTQYF
J: TRBJ1-2; size: few; V: TRBV20-1; D: .; DNA: TGCAGTGCCCTTTTCTCGGCTGGCTATGGCTACACCTTC; CDR3: CSALFSAGYGYTF
J: TRBJ2-3; size: .; V: TRBV6-2/TRBV6-3; D: .; DNA: TGTGCCAGCAGTAAAAGGACTACCCCGCCCGGGGATACGCAGTATTTT; CDR3: CASSKRTTPPGDTQYF
J: TRBJ2-1; size: many; V: TRBV9; D: .; DNA: TGTGCCAGCAGCGTAGCTGGGCGGGGGCACAATGAGCAGTTCTTC; CDR3: CASSVAGRGHNEQFF
J: TRBJ2-3; size: .; V: TRBV24-1; D: TRBD2; DNA: TGTGCCACCAGTGATTTAGGACTAGCGGGAGGCCGCGGTACGCAGTATTTT; CDR3: CATSDLGLAGGRGTQYF
J: TRBJ2-5; size: few; V: TRBV11-2; D: TRBD1; DNA: TGTGCCAGCAGCTCCCAGACAGGGGTAGTTGAGACCCAGTACTTC; CDR3: CASSSQTGVVETQYF
J: TRBJ2-7; size: .; V: TRBV6-2/TRBV6-3; D: .; DNA: TGTGCCAGCAGTTACGGGCCACCTGCGTACGAGCAGTACTTC; CDR3: CASSYGPPAYEQYF
J: TRBJ2-5; size: few; V: TRBV4-1; D: TRBD2; DNA: TGCGCCAGCAGCCAAGTTAATATGGGTCTAGCGGGGAAAGAGACCCAGTACTTC; CDR3: CASSQVNMGLAGKETQYF
J: TRBJ2-7; size: few; V: TRBV6-5; D: TRBD1; DNA: TGTGCCAGCAGTCACCCGGGACAGGGGGCCCACGAGCAGTACTTC; CDR3: CASSHPGQGAHEQYF
J: TRBJ2-6; size: few; V: TRBV3-1; D: .; DNA: TGTGCCAGCAGCCAATGGAGCTCTGGGGCCAACGTCCTGACTTTC; CDR3: CASSQWSSGANVLTF
J: TRBJ1-1; size: .; V: TRBV29-1; D: .; DNA: TGCAGCGTTGTAGGGCAAGTAATGAACACTGAAGCTTTCTTT; CDR3: CSVVGQVMNTEAFF
J: TRBJ2-3; size: .; V: TRBV6-1; D: TRBD1; DNA: TGTGCCAGCAGAAGGCCGGGACAGGGTACAAATACGCAGTATTTT; CDR3: CASRRPGQGTNTQYF
J: TRBJ2-5; size: many; V: TRBV12-3/TRBV12-4; D: TRBD1; DNA: TGTGCCAGCAGTTGGGACAGCCAAGAGACCCAGTACTTC; CDR3: CASSWDSQETQYF
J: TRBJ1-1; size: .; V: TRBV3-1; D: .; DNA: TGTGCCAGCAGCCAAGACTGGCATGAAGCTTTCTTT; CDR3: CASSQDWHEAFF
J: TRBJ1-1; size: .; V: TRBV7-2; D: .; DNA: TGTGCCAGCAGCCCCGGACCGACAATCATCAGTTCTGAAGCTTTCTTT; CDR3: CASSPGPTIISSEAFF
J: TRBJ2-2; size: .; V: TRBV28; D: .; DNA: TGTGCCAGCAGCAAGGGGGTTTTCCCCTTTGGGGGGGGCACCGGGGAGCTGTTTTTT; CDR3: CASSKGVFPFGGGTGELFF
J: TRBJ2-3; size: few; V: TRBV3-1; D: TRBD2; DNA: TGTGCCAGCAGCCAAGATCTGGGCGGGAGTACAGATACGCAGTATTTT; CDR3: CASSQDLGGSTDTQYF
J: TRBJ1-1; size: .; V: TRBV20-1; D: .; DNA: TGCAGTGCTAGAGGTTACGGGCGGAACACTGAAGCTTTCTTT; CDR3: CSARGYGRNTEAFF
J: TRBJ2-3; size: many; V: TRBV20-1; D: TRBD1; DNA: TGCAGTGCTAGGGGGGACAGGGAGTCAGATACGCAGTATTTT; CDR3: CSARGDRESDTQYF